This T cell receptor (beta chain) originates from a study of CD8 T cells in ankylosing spondylitis. Germline-derived CDR1 and CDR2 are SGHRS and YFSETQ. CDR3 length: 13 amino acids. About this clonotype: Its antigen is not identified. A junction boundary mismatches the germline segment, possibly from a read error.

General observations from the study: Some of these motif variants have turned up before, in reports on reactive arthritis synovial fluid and blood. There was reportedly significant enrichment of clones that were disease-linked in matched ankylosing spondylitis synovial fluid. About 8 highly homologous variants formed a TCR beta motif that appeared characteristic of ankylosing spondylitis blood.

TCRdb used MiXCR to reprocess the 5' RACE reads, holding one entry per CDR3 protein. The data show around 890,000 distinct CDR3 sequences, 12% seen once. The specimen was blood, either unsorted or a sorted T cell fraction (not recorded which). This clonotype originated in a male donor with ankylosing spondylitis. The rearrangement uses TRBV5-1 and TRBJ1-6; D not certain. DNA of the CDR3: TGCGCCAGCAGCTTGGAGTCGGGTTCACCCTTCCACTTT. Its protein product is CASSLESGSPFHF.